This T cell receptor (beta chain) was identified during a study of blood T cell repertoires in COVID-19. About the study: T cells, B-cell-depleted T cells, or PBMCs provided the cDNA or gDNA that served as material.

The CDR3 contains 12 residues. Between the trimmed V and J ends, which lost 7 bases and 7 bases, there was a span of 12 bases. CDR1 and CDR2 (germline): SNHLY, FYNNEI. Per the original data handling: Reference gene primer amplification gave nucleated cell count estimates. Here immunoSEQ multiplex PCR was the method, and the copy in TCRdb shows in-frame clones only, minus some. The V and J calls and clone size were taken over from that table, and D and trimming were inferred from the DNA. Here the sample spans 100,000 to 150,000 clones, about 84% being singletons. This chain uses TRBV2 with TRBJ2-3; D is uncertain. Source material: peripheral blood. This TCR came from a woman aged 60 to 75 with acute or convalescent COVID-19. The CDR3, as DNA: TGTGCCAGCATGGGCAGTACTTATACGCAGTATTTT. Amino acids: CASMGSTYTQYF.